This T cell receptor (beta chain) originates from a study of vaccination and CD4 T cells after COVID-19. The sample holds a few counts of this clonotype. The antigen is not known. Sequencing of DNA taken from cultured CD4+ T cells relied on the Oncomine TCR Beta short-read assay. TCRdb reprocessed the PCR reads with MiXCR, giving one entry per CDR3 protein. Of approximately 12,000 distinct CDR3 sequences listed, around 48% are singletons. From germline, CDR1 is SGHTA and CDR2 FQGNSA. CDR3 size: 13 residues. With V trimmed by 2 bases and J by 8 bases, 4 bases remained unmatched. Treatment meaning: roughly 10-day PBMC culture with coronavirus spike peptide pools or control peptides (ViraFEST assay). Peptide pools at 7.5 to 10 ug/ml, together with around 10 IU/ml IL-2, were added to cultures of some 2.2 million PBMCs per well.

The chain is built from TRBV7-2 and TRBJ1-1; 8 nucleotides align to TRBD1. This clonotype originated in a human donor who had recovered from COVID-19. Sequenced: CD4+ T cells from blood, cultured in vitro. CDR3 region: CASSLYRGGEAFF. CDR3 coding DNA: TGTGCCAGCAGCTTATACAGGGGGGGAGAAGCTTTCTTT.